A single sample is the source of the 22 T cell receptor beta chains below, sequenced in a study of blood T cell repertoires in COVID-19. Assay used: immunoSEQ multiplex PCR; TCRdb lists only in-frame clones, some missing. The table lists roughly 65,000 clones, 65% to 85% of them singletons. The material sequenced was peripheral blood. The receptors here all came from a human donor in a cohort sampled during active COVID-19.

This clone showed up just a few times. The chain is built from TRBV6-5 and TRBJ1-5; a possible D gene is TRBD1 (6 bases). Germline loops: CDR1 MNHEY, CDR2 SVGAGI. Trimming removed 6 bases at V and 7 bases at J, with 16 bases between. This CDR3 comprises 14 residues. The CDR3 coding sequence is TGTGCCAGCAGGATACACCAAGGGGGACAGCCCCAGCATTTT. It codes for CASRIHQGGQPQHF.

The chain has TRBV6-5 and TRBJ1-6; 8 bases map to TRBD1. Unmatched junction bases numbered 13, after V lost 10 bases and J lost 8 bases. The CDR3 has 15 residues. Germline values: CDR1 MNHEY, CDR2 SVGAGI. CDR3 residues: CATLRRTGKYSPLHF. The DNA of the CDR3 is TGTGCCACCCTACGCCGGACAGGGAAATATTCACCCCTCCACTTT.

This rearrangement joins TRBV7-2 to TRBJ2-5, with TRBD1 as a possible D gene (6 bases). The germline CDR1 and CDR2 sequences are SGHTA and FQGNSA. Trimming shortened V by 8 bases and J by 4 bases, and 8 bases separated the two germline ends. The CDR3 is 11 amino acids. The CDR3: CASGGGETQYF. The CDR3 region has the DNA TGTGCCAGCGGGGGCGGAGAGACCCAGTACTTC.

J is TRBJ1-2 and V is TRBV28, with TRBD1 matching over 9 bases. Looked up from germline, CDR1 is MDHEN and CDR2 is SYDVKM. This CDR3 contains 16 residues. With V trimmed by 2 bases and J by 8 bases, 12 bases remained unmatched. In DNA, the CDR3 is TGTGCCAGCAGTTTAGGGGCCGTACAGGGGGCGCGCGGCTACACCTTC. Its protein product is CASSLGAVQGARGYTF.

This clone was detected once. The rearrangement joins TRBV27 to TRBJ1-1; possibly TRBD1 for D (5 bases). Trimming took 5 bases from V and 3 from J, leaving 25 bases between them. Per the germline V gene, CDR1 is MNHEY and CDR2 is SMNVEV (reference sequence). The CDR3 loop spans 18 amino acids. CDR3 nucleotide sequence: TGTGCCAGCAGTACGCATACTTATCAGGGTCCCTGGGACACTGAAGCTTTCTTT. This sequence encodes CASSTHTYQGPWDTEAFF.

This chain links TRBV7-2 with TRBJ2-1; TRBD2 agrees at 9 bases. V lost 3 bases to trimming and J lost 4 bases; unmatched junction nucleotides: 7. This CDR3 has 16 residues. The germline V gene has CDR1 SGHTA and CDR2 FQGNSA. This CDR3 is CASSFPGLASYNEQFF. The CDR3 coding sequence is TGTGCCAGCAGCTTCCCTGGACTAGCGAGTTACAATGAGCAGTTCTTC.

The chain is built from TRBV6-6 and TRBJ2-7; a weak D match, TRBD1 (6 bases). CDR3 length: 14 amino acids. Germline CDR1 reads MNHNY; CDR2 reads SVGAGI (reference sequence). V lost 8 bases, J lost 0 bases, and 14 bases lay in between. The DNA for the CDR3 is TGTGCCAGCCAACGGGAACAGGGCTCCTACGAGCAGTACTTC. Encoded protein: CASQREQGSYEQYF.

The rearrangement joins TRBV19 to TRBJ2-3; 9 bases fit TRBD2. V trimming: 6 bases; J trimming: 3 bases; junction bases outside the gene matches: 7. CDR1 is LNHDA and CDR2 is SQIVND in the germline V gene (reference sequence). The CDR3 runs to 15 residues. CDR3 sequence reads: CASRTASGETDTQYF. For the CDR3, the DNA is TGTGCCAGTAGGACGGCTAGCGGGGAAACAGATACGCAGTATTTT.

This chain uses TRBV15 with TRBJ2-5; 10 positions match TRBD2. The germline V gene has CDR1 LNHNV and CDR2 YYDKDF (reference sequence). This CDR3 has 18 amino acids. Unmatched junction bases numbered 14, after V lost 0 bases and J lost 7 bases. CDR3 bases: TGTGCCACCAGCAGAGATCGAGGTCTAGCGGGGGCCAAGGGGACCCAGTACTTC. Translating it yields CATSRDRGLAGAKGTQYF.

The chain has TRBV6-2 or TRBV6-3 and TRBJ2-3; 9 nucleotides agree with TRBD2. Germline V gene data show CDR1 as MNHEY and CDR2 as SVGEGT. The junction had 4 bases not matched to a gene; V was cut back by 4 bases and J by 5 bases. The CDR3 has 14 residues. Here the CDR3 reads CASSLAGAGDTQYF. The CDR3 DNA is TGTGCCAGCAGTTTAGCGGGGGCGGGAGATACGCAGTATTTT.

CDR3 loop: CASSERALQKTQYF. The DNA for the CDR3 is TGTGCCAGCAGCGAGCGGGCCTTACAGAAGACCCAGTACTTC. The V and J genes are TRBV11-3 and TRBJ2-5, with a possible D match to TRBD2 (6 bases). This CDR3 is built from 14 residues. Trimming cost V 5 bases and J 6 bases, with 16 bases left between them. Germline lookup yields CDR1 SGHNT and CDR2 YENEEA.

The chain carries TRBV18 and TRBJ1-2, with TRBD1 identical over 10 bases. V shed 3 bases and J 2 bases; nucleotides not matched to a gene: 6. Germline V gene lookup returns CDR1 KGHSH and CDR2 LQKENI. The CDR3 is made up of 16 amino acids. The CDR3 region has the DNA TGTGCCAGCTCACCGAACGCGGGACAGGGGAACTATGGCTACACCTTC. This translates into CASSPNAGQGNYGYTF.

A single count supports this clone. This chain links TRBV19 with TRBJ1-5, with TRBD1 identical over 8 bases. Germline values: CDR1 LNHDA, CDR2 SQIVND (reference sequence). Unmatched junction bases numbered 7, after V lost 3 bases and J lost 6 bases. The CDR3 has 15 amino acids. DNA of the CDR3: TGTGCCAGTAGTATCGCAGGGGGCATGGGTCAGCCCCAGCATTTT. Encoded protein: CASSIAGGMGQPQHF.

Only one count was recorded for this clone. The rearrangement links TRBV4-1 to TRBJ2-3; D is perhaps TRBD2 (5 bases). CDR1 is MGHRA, CDR2 YSYEKL, per germline. The CDR3 is 14 residues long. V was shortened by 1 base and J by 5 bases, with 10 bases between the two germline ends. CDR3 protein: CASSQVPAGDTQYF. In DNA, the CDR3 is TGCGCCAGCAGCCAAGTCCCGGCGGGAGATACGCAGTATTTT.

This chain joins TRBV5-1 and TRBJ2-2; 8 bases line up with TRBD1. The length of the CDR3 is 13 residues. Germline assignment: CDR1 SGHRS and CDR2 YFSETQ. Trimming cost V 4 bases and J 6 bases; bases outside gene matches: 2. CDR3 sequence reads: CASSPRGPGELFF. Written as DNA, the CDR3 is TGCGCCAGCAGCCCCAGGGGGCCCGGGGAGCTGTTTTTT.

The V gene is TRBV5-8, the J gene TRBJ1-4; D unclear. Trimming pared 1 base from V and 0 bases from J, leaving 16 bases between. The CDR3 length is 18 residues. In germline, CDR1 is SGHTS, CDR2 YDEGEE. CDR3 nucleotides: TGTGCCAGCAGCTTGAAGTCGGCCAGCAGCGCAACTAATGAAAAACTGTTTTTT. It yields the protein CASSLKSASSATNEKLFF. Using reference TRBV5-8 and TRBJ1-4 for the parts outside the CDR3, the full variable domain is EAGVTQSPTHLIKTRGQQATLRCSPISGHTSVYWYQQALGLGLQFLLWYDEGEERNRGNFPPRFSGRQFPNYSSELNVNALELEDSALYLCASSLKSASSATNEKLFFGSGTQLSVL.

CDR3 bases: TGCAGCGTTAAAGGGGGCGCGGCCACTGAAGCTTTCTTT. As protein: CSVKGGAATEAFF. The chain uses TRBV29-1 and TRBJ1-1, with 7 bases identical to TRBD1. The germline V gene encodes CDR1 SQVTM and CDR2 ANQGSEA. The V segment lost 5 bases and the J segment 4 bases; nucleotides outside the gene matches: 7. This CDR3 has 13 amino acids.

V usage is TRBV6-6 and J usage is TRBJ2-5, with D possibly being TRBD2 (6 bases). CDR1 is MNHNY, CDR2 SVGAGI, per germline (reference sequence). The V end lost 5 bases, the J end lost 1 base, and 8 bases lay between the germline ends. This CDR3 spans 13 amino acids. The CDR3 sequence is CASSRDSQETQYF. DNA of the CDR3: TGTGCCAGCAGTCGGGACTCCCAAGAGACCCAGTACTTC.

The chain is built from TRBV15 and TRBJ2-1, with D perhaps TRBD2 (5 bases). V was shortened by 3 bases and J by 8 bases, with 8 bases between the two germline ends. The length of the CDR3 is 12 residues. CDR1 is LNHNV, CDR2 YYDKDF, per germline (reference sequence). The CDR3 loop is CATSSSGDEQFF. The CDR3 nucleotides are TGTGCCACCAGCAGTTCCGGGGATGAGCAGTTCTTC.

The V and J genes are TRBV19 and TRBJ2-1; 8 nucleotides agree with TRBD2. J lost 2 bases, V lost 5 bases, and 5 bases had no gene match. The CDR3 sequence is 15 residues long. Germline V gene lookup returns CDR1 LNHDA and CDR2 SQIVND (reference sequence). The CDR3 DNA is TGTGCCAGTAGTTCCGAGCGGGAGCCCTACAATGAGCAGTTCTTC. It codes for CASSSEREPYNEQFF.

This sequence joins TRBV4-2 and TRBJ1-2; 7 positions agree with TRBD1. Germline CDR1 is LGHNA and CDR2 is YNFKEQ. The ends lost 4 bases at V and 5 bases at J; junction bases unmatched: 7. CDR3 length equals 14 residues. The DNA of the CDR3 is TGTGCCAGCAGCCCTAAGACAGGGTCTTATGGCTACACCTTC. The encoded protein is CASSPKTGSYGYTF.

The chain combines TRBV27 with TRBJ2-7, with TRBD1 matching over 8 bases. Germline CDR1 reads MNHEY; CDR2 reads SMNVEV (reference sequence). The CDR3 spans 14 residues. Unmatched junction bases numbered 9, after V lost 5 bases and J lost 6 bases. The DNA for the CDR3 is TGTGCCAGCAGTAGGACAGGGCTCTTCGGCGAGCAGTACTTC. Its protein is CASSRTGLFGEQYF.